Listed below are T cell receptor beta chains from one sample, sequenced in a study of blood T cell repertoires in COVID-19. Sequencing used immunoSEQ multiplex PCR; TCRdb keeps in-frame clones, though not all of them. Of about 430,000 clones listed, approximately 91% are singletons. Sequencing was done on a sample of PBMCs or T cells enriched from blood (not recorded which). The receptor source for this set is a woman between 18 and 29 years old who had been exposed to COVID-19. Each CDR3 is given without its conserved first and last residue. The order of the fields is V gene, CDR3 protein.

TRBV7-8,ASSDGSGGSISDEQY
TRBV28,ASLQGAPTEAF
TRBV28,ASSLGKPPEKLF
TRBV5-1,ASSLAGAGGYEQY
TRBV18,ASSPRGLDTGELF
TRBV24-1,ATSDRTSVDTQY
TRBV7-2,ASSLVRDSHTQY
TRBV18,ASSPPQAANTGELF
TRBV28,ASSRNRGLAYEQY
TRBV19,ASSLRPGQDYEQY
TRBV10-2,ASRETGSGTGQPQH
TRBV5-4,ASSLGDRVVSPLH
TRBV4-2,ASSQDRREQY
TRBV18,ASSPGQPLGSPLH
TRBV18,ASSPYGGPGELF
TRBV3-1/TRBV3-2,ASSLSGATNEKLF
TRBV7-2,ASSLGPDSGNTIY
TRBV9,ASSVFGTFQETQY
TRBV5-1,ASSLMGAAEDRGLEQY
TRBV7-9,ASSSDRKETQY
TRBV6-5,ASSPLNPSEAF
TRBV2,ASSEYRGRGEQF
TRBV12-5,ASAPDGYYSGNTIY
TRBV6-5,ASSYSVQGGNGYT
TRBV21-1,ASSKPSGTDTDTQY
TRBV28,ASSLRTGPGEKLF
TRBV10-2,ASNLDARPGQGRSSYNEQF
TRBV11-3,ASWTSGSEEETQY
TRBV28,ASSRTSGTGGNQPQH
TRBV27,ASSPLGGKAF
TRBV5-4,ASSLAEDDYEQY
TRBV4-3,ASSQGTSGGYEQY
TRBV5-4,ASSLALVGDNEQF
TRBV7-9,ASSSPVNSSYNEQF
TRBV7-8,ASSLVSLGSQDQH
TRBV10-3,AISGEDRGATNEKLF
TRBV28,ASSLRGGNTEAF
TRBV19,ASSSRGLETQY
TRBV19,ASSPRSGEVNTEAF
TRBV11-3,ASSPGGSRETQY
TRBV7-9,ASSLLSGGDYEQY
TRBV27,ASSFSGDRYEQY
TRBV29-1,SVRDRLEAF
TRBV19,ASSIQGQVGGEAF
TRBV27,ASSWTGWDEQY
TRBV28,ASSISTGFDGYT
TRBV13,ASSPGGPGTDTQY
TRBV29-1,SVEDLALTYNEQF
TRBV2,ASSVQGAATNEKLF
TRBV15,ATSGFVGVPNEKLF
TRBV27,ASSRTENTEAF
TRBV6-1,ASSEWRDSNQPQH
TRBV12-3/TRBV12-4,ASSFGGVEKLF
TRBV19,ASSTSQNTEAF
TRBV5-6,ASIQAGWGTDTQY